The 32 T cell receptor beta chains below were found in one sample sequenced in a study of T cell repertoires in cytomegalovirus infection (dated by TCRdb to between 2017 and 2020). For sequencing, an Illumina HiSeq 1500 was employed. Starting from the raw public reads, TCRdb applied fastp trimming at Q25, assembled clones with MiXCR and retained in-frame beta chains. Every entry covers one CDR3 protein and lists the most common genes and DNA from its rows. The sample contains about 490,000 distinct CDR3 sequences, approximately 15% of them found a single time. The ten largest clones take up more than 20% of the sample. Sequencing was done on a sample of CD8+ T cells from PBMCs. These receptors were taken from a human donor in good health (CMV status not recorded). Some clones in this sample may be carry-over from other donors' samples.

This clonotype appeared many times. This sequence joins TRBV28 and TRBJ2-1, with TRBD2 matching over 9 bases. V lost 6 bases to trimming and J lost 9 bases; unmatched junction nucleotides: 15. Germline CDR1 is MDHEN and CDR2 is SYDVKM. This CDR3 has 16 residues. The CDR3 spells CASRSRLAAIISEQFF. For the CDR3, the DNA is TGTGCCAGCAGAAGTCGACTAGCGGCGATCATTAGTGAGCAGTTCTTC.

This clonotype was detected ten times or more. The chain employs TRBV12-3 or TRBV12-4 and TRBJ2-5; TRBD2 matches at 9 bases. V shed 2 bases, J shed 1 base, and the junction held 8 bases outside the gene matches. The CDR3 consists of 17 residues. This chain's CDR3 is CASSLLTSGKLQETQYF. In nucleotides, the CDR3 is TGTGCCAGCAGTTTATTGACTAGCGGAAAACTCCAAGAGACCCAGTACTTC.

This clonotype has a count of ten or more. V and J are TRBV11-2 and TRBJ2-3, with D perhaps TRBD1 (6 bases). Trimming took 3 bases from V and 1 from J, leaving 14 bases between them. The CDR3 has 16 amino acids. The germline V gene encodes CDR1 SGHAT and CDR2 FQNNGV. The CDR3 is CASSLWQQGGTDTQYF. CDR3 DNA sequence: TGTGCCAGCAGCTTGTGGCAACAGGGAGGCACAGATACGCAGTATTTT.

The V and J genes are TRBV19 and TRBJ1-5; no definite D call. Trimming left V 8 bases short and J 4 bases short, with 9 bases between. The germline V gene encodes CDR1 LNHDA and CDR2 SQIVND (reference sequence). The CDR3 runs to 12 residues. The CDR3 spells CASSQRNQPQHF. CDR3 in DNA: TGTGCCAGTTCCCAGCGAAATCAGCCCCAGCATTTT.

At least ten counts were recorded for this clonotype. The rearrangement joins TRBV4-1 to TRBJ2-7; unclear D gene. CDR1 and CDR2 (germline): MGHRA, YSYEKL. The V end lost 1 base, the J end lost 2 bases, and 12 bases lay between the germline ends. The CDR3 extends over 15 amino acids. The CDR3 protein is CASSQGSAATYEQYF. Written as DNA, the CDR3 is TGCGCCAGCAGCCAAGGGTCGGCAGCTACCTACGAGCAGTACTTC.

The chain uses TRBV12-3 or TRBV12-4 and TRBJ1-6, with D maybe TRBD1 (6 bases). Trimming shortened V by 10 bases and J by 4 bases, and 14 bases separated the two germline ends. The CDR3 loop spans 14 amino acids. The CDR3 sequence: CAIADRTYNSPLHF. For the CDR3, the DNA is TGTGCCATTGCAGACAGGACGTATAATTCACCCCTCCACTTT.

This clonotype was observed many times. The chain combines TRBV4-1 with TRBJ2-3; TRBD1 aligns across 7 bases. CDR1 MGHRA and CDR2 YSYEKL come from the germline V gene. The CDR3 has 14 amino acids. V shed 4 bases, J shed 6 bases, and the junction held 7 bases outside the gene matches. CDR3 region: CASSPVTGADTQYF. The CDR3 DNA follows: TGCGCCAGCAGCCCTGTAACAGGGGCCGATACGCAGTATTTT.

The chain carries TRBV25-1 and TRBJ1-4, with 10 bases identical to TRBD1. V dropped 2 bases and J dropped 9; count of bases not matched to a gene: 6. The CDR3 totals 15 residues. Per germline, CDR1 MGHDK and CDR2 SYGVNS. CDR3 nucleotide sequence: TGTGCCAGCAGTGAACCGGGACAGGGGTGGAAAAAACTGTTTTTT. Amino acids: CASSEPGQGWKKLFF.

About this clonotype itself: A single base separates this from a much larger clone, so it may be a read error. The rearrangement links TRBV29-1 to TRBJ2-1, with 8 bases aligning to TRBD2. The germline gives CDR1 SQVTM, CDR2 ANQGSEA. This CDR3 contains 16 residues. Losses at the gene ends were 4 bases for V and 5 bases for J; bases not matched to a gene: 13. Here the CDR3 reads CSVGVAGMSRDNEQFF. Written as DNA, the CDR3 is TGCAGCGTTGGGGTAGCGGGGATGAGTAGGGACAATGAGCAGTTCTTC.

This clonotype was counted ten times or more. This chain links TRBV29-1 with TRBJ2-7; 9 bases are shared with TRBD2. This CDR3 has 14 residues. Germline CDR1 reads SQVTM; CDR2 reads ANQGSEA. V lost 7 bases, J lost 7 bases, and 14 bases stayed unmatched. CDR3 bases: TGCAGCGCCCGAGAGGTAGCGGGAGTTCGGGAGCAGTACTTC. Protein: CSAREVAGVREQYF.

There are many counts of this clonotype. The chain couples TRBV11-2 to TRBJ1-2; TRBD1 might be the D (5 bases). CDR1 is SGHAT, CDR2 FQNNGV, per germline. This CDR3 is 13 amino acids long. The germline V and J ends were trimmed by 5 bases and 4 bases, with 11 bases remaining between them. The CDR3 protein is CASSPGLTYGYTF. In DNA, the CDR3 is TGTGCCAGCAGCCCGGGACTAACCTATGGCTACACCTTC. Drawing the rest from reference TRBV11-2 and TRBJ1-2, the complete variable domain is EAGVAQSPRYKIIEKRQSVAFWCNPISGHATLYWYQQILGQGPKLLIQFQNNGVVDDSQLPKDRFSAERLKGVDSTLKIQPAKLEDSAVYLCASSPGLTYGYTFGSGTRLTVV.

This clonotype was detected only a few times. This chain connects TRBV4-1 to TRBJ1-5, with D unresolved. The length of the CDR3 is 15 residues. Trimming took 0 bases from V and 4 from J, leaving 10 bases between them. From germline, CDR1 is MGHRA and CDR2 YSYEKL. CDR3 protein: CASSQEDTANQPQHF. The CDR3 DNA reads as TGCGCCAGCAGCCAAGAAGACACCGCTAATCAGCCCCAGCATTTT.

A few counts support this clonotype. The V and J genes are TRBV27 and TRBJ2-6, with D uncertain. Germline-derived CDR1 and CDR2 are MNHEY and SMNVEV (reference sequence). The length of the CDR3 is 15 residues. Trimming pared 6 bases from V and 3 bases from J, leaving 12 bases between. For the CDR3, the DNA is TGTGCCAGCAGATCCCCGAGGTTTGGGGCCAACGTCCTGACTTTC. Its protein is CASRSPRFGANVLTF. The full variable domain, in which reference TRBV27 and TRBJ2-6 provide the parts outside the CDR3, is EAQVTQNPRYLITVTGKKLTVTCSQNMNHEYMSWYRQDPGLGLRQIYYSMNVEVTDKGDVPEGYKVSRKEKRNFPLILESPSPNQTSLYFCASRSPRFGANVLTFGAGSRLTVL.

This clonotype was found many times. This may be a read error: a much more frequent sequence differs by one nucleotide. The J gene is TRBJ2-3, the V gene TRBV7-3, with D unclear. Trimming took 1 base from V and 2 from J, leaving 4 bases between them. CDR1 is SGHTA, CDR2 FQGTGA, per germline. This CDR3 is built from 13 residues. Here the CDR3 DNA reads TGTGCCAGCAGCTTAAAAGTCACAGATACGCAGTATTTT. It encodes CASSLKVTDTQYF.

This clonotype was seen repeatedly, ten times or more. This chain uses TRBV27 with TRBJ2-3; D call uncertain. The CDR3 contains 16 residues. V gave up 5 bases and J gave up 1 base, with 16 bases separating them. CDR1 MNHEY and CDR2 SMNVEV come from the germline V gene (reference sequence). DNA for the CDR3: TGTGCCAGCAGTCCCAAATGGCAAGCCCGCACAGATACGCAGTATTTT. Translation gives CASSPKWQARTDTQYF.

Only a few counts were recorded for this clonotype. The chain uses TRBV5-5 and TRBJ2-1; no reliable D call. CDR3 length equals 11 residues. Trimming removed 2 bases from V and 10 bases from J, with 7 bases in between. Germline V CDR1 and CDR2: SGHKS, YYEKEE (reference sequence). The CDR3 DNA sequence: TGTGCCAGCAGCTTCATTAGCGAGCAGTTCTTC. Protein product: CASSFISEQFF.

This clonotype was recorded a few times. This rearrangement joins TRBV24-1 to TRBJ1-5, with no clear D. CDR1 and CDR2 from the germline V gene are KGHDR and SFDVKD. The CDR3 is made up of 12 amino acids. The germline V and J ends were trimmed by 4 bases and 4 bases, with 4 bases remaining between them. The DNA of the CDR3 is TGTGCCACCAGTGAAGGGAATCAGCCCCAGCATTTT. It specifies CATSEGNQPQHF.

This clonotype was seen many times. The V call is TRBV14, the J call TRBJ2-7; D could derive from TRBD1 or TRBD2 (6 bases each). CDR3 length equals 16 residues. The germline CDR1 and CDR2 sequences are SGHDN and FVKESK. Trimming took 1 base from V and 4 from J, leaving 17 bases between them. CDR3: CASSQGFGGPKYEQYF. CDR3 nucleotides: TGTGCCAGCAGCCAAGGGTTCGGGGGCCCTAAATACGAGCAGTACTTC.

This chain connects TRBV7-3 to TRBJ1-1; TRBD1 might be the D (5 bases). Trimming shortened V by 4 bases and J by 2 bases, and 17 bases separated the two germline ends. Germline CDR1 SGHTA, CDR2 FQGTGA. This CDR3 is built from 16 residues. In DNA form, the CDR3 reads TGTGCCAGCAGCTCCCGAATGACAGCCGACAACACTGAAGCTTTCTTT. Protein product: CASSSRMTADNTEAFF.

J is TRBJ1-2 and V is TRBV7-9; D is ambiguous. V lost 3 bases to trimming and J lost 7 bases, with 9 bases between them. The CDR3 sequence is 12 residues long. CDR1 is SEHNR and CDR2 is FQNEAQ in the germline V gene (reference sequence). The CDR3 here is CASSLARAGYTF. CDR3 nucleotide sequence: TGTGCCAGCAGCTTGGCGAGGGCTGGCTACACCTTC.

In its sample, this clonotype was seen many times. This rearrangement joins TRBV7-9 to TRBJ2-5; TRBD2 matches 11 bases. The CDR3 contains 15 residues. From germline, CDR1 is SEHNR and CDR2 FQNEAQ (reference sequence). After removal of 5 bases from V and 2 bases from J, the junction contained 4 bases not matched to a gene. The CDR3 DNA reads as TGTGCCAGCAGCGAGGGGACTAGCGGACAAGAGACCCAGTACTTC. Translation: CASSEGTSGQETQYF.

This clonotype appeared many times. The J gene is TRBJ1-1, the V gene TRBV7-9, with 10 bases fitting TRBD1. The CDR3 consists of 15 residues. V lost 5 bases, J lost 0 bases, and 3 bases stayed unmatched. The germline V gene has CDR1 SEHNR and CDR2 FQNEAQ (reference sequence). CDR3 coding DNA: TGTGCCAGCAGCGACAGGGGGCTTCTGAACACTGAAGCTTTCTTT. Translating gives CASSDRGLLNTEAFF. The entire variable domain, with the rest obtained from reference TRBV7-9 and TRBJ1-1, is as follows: DTGVSQNPRHKITKRGQNVTFRCDPISEHNRLYWYRQTLGQGPEFLTYFQNEAQLEKSRLLSDRFSAERPKGSFSTLEIQRTEQGDSAMYLCASSDRGLLNTEAFFGQGTRLTVV.

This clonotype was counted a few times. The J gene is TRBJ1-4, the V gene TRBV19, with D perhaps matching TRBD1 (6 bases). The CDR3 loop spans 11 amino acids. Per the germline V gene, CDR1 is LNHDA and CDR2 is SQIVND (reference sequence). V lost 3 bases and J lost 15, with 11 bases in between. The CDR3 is CASSMGTRMFF. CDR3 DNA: TGTGCCAGTAGTATGGGGACAAGAATGTTTTTT.

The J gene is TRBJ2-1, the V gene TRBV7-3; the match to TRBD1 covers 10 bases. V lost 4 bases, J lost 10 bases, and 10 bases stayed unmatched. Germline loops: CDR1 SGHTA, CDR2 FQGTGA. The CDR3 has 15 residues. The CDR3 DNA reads TGTGCCAGCAGCTCGGGACAGGGGCCAGGGCACGAGCAGTTCTTC. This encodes CASSSGQGPGHEQFF.

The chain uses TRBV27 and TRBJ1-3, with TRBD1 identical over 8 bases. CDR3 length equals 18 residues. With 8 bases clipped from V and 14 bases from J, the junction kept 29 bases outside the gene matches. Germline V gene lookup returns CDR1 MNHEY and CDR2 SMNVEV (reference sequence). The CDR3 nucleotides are TGTGCCAGCTTCCCCCCCGTTTCTCTCCGGACAGGGTTGCTTGGACTATATTTT. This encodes CASFPPVSLRTGLLGLYF.

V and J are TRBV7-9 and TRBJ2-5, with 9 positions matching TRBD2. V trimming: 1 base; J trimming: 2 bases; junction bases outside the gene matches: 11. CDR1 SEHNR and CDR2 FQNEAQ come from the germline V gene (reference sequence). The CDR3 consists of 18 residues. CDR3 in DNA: TGTGCCAGCAGCTTAGGGGGCTTCACTAGCGGGCCACAAGAGACCCAGTACTTC. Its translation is CASSLGGFTSGPQETQYF.

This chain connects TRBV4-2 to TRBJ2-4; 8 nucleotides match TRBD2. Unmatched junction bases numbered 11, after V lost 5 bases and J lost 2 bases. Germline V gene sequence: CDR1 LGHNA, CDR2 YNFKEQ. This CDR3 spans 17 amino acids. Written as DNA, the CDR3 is TGTGCCAGCAGCTCCCATAGCGGGGTTGGGCCCAAAAACATTCAGTACTTC. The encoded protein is CASSSHSGVGPKNIQYF.

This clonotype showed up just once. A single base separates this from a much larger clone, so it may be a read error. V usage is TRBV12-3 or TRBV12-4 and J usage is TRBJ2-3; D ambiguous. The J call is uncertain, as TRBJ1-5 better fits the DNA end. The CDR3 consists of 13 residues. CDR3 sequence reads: CASRTPLGNTQHF. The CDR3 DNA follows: TGTGCCAGCAGAACCCCACTCGGAAATACGCAGCATTTT.

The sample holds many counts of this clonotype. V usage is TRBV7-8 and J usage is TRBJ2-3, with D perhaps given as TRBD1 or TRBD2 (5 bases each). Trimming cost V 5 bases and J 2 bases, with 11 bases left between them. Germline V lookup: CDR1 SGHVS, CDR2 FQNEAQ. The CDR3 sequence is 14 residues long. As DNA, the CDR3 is TGTGCCAGCAGCCGGGACGGATACACAGATACGCAGTATTTT. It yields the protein CASSRDGYTDTQYF.

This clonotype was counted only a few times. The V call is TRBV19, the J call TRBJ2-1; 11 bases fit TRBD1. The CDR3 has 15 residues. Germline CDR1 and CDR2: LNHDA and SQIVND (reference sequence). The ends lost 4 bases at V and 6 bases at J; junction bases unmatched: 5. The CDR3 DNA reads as TGTGCCAGTAGTACGAGGACAGGGGGCTCCAATGAGCAGTTCTTC. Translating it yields CASSTRTGGSNEQFF.

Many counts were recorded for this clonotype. CDR3 loop: CASSFGGTTQPQHF. The CDR3 DNA reads TGTGCCAGCAGTTTTGGAGGGACCACTCAGCCCCAGCATTTT. The rearrangement uses TRBV12-3 or TRBV12-4 and TRBJ1-5; possibly TRBD1 for D (5 bases). The V gene lost 3 bases and the J gene lost 6 bases, with 12 bases spanning the gap. This CDR3 comprises 14 residues.

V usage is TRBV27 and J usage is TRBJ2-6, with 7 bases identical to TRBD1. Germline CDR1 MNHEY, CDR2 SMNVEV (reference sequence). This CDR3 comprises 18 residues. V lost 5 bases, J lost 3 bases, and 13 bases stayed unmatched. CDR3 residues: CASSNTSVGGYGANVLTF. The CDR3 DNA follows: TGTGCCAGCAGTAACACGTCCGTAGGGGGCTATGGGGCCAACGTCCTGACTTTC.